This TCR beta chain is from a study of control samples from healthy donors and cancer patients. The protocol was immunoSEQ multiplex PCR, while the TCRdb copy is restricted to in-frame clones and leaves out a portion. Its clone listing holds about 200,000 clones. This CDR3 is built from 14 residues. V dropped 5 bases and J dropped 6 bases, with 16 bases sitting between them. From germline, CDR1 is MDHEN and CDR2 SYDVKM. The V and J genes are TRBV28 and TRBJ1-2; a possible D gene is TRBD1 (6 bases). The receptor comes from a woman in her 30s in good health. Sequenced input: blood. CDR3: CASSRQDRLDGYTF. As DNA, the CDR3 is TGTGCCAGCAGTCGACAGGACCGCTTAGATGGCTACACCTTC.